Here is one T cell receptor beta chain with its context. Its antigen is unidentified. This specimen belongs to a study of T cell responses to AZD1222 COVID-19 vaccine. The study, taken as a whole, reports: Sampling captured repertoires only after the peak T cell response.

CDR3 size: 15 residues. Germline loops: CDR1 MDHEN, CDR2 SYDVKM. Trimming took 3 bases from V and 6 from J, leaving 12 bases between them. TCRdb's table, derived via immunoSEQ multiplex PCR, lists solely in-frame clones and lacks some. The table records 150,000 or so clones, 92% of them present only once. The receptor's source is an adult in good health. Specimen: peripheral blood, collected on day 0 of AZD1222 vaccination. The rearrangement links TRBV28 to TRBJ1-6; D is uncertain. The CDR3 is CASSLSLSSNSPLHF. Written as DNA, the CDR3 is TGTGCCAGCAGTTTGTCTCTGAGTTCTAATTCACCCCTCCACTTT.